These 29 T cell receptor beta chains originate from one sample sequenced in a study of T cell responses to AZD1222 COVID-19 vaccine. Using immunoSEQ multiplex PCR, the repertoire was profiled, and TCRdb retains in-frame clones only, with some absent. This table holds tens of thousands of clones, around 80% found once. This sample comprised peripheral blood, obtained on day 0 of AZD1222 vaccination. The source of these receptors is an adult in good health.

CDR3 nucleotides: TGTGCCAGCAGCGGGGCAGATCAAGAGACCCAGTACTTC. It translates to CASSGADQETQYF. The rearrangement uses TRBV2 and TRBJ2-5; D possibly uses TRBD1 or TRBD2 (5 bases each). The CDR3 length is 13 residues. Trimming stripped 6 bases from V and 2 bases from J, with 10 bases between. Looked up from germline, CDR1 is SNHLY and CDR2 is FYNNEI.

The chain links TRBV5-5 to TRBJ2-7; 12 bases align to TRBD2. Germline assignment: CDR1 SGHKS and CDR2 YYEKEE (reference sequence). This CDR3 region has 16 residues. V lost 4 bases, J lost 0 bases, and 5 bases stayed unmatched. The CDR3 DNA follows: TGTGCCAGCAGCCGGGAGGGACTAGCGGGCTCCTACGAGCAGTACGTC. Protein product: CASSREGLAGSYEQYV.

The rearrangement links TRBV28 to TRBJ1-3; D possibly corresponds to TRBD1 (5 bases). CDR3 length equals 17 residues. With 4 bases removed from V and 1 base from J, the gap between germline ends came to 17 bases. The V gene's germline CDR1 is MDHEN and CDR2 SYDVKM. CDR3 in DNA: TGTGCCAGCAGTTCCCCAACTTCAGGGTTATCTGGAAACACCATATATTTT. It is translated as CASSSPTSGLSGNTIYF.

In DNA, the CDR3 is TGTGCCAGCAGTGTTAACCCGTGGACAGGGGACAACTACTACGAGCAGTACGTC. Translating it yields CASSVNPWTGDNYYEQYV. The V call is TRBV2, the J call TRBJ2-7; 9 bases agree with TRBD1. The CDR3 spans 18 residues. The germline CDR1 and CDR2 sequences are SNHLY and FYNNEI. The V and J ends lost 4 bases and 3 bases, in that order; junction bases with no gene match: 16.

Comment on this clone: Other DNA sequences of this sample code for an identical CDR3. The chain is built from TRBV19 and TRBJ1-5, with 7 bases fitting TRBD1. The germline gives CDR1 LNHDA, CDR2 SQIVND (reference sequence). There are 13 residues in the CDR3. J gave up 4 bases and V 5 bases, and 2 bases lay outside the gene matches. This CDR3 reads CASSPDRNQPQHF. The DNA for the CDR3 is TGTGCCAGTAGTCCGGACAGGAATCAGCCCCAGCATTTT.

This chain uses TRBV4-2 with TRBJ1-2; tentative D call: TRBD1 (6 bases). V was shortened by 0 bases and J by 4 bases, with 12 bases between the two germline ends. Germline lookup yields CDR1 LGHNA and CDR2 YNFKEQ. This CDR3 is 15 amino acids long. Written as DNA, the CDR3 is TGTGCCAGCAGCCAAGACCGTCCAGGGGTCTATGGCTACACCTTC. This codes for CASSQDRPGVYGYTF.

J is TRBJ2-2 and V is TRBV6-5; D is perhaps TRBD1 or TRBD2 (6 bases each). V lost 3 bases and J lost 9, with 17 bases in between. Germline values: CDR1 MNHEY, CDR2 SVGAGI. The CDR3 loop spans 15 amino acids. The CDR3 region has the DNA TGTGCCAGCAGTTATTATCGGGACGGGGGCCGGGAGCTGTTTTTT. Translation gives CASSYYRDGGRELFF.

The chain recombines TRBV5-5 with TRBJ1-3, with 7 nucleotides matching TRBD1. Trimming cost V 4 bases and J 2 bases; bases outside gene matches: 6. Germline loops: CDR1 SGHKS, CDR2 YYEKEE (reference sequence). The CDR3 runs 15 residues. CDR3 sequence (DNA): TGTGCCAGCAGCCCGGACAGGTCCCCTGGAAACACCATATATTTT. This codes for CASSPDRSPGNTIYF.

The chain combines TRBV11-2 with TRBJ2-1; D gene unclear. This CDR3 region has 14 residues. V was shortened by 1 base and J by 3 bases, with 7 bases between the two germline ends. CDR1 is SGHAT, CDR2 FQNNGV, per germline. The CDR3 is CASSLGVGYNEQFF. The CDR3 nucleotides are TGTGCCAGCAGCTTAGGGGTAGGCTACAATGAGCAGTTCTTC.

The rearrangement uses TRBV11-2 and TRBJ2-7; TRBD1 is a possible D gene (5 bases). The CDR3 runs to 14 residues. V lost 2 bases, J lost 3 bases, and 11 bases lay in between. CDR1 and CDR2 (germline): SGHAT, FQNNGV. CDR3 sequence (DNA): TGTGCCAGCAGCTTAAGCAGGGTGCACTACGAGCAGTACGTC. Its protein is CASSLSRVHYEQYV.

V gene TRBV27 combines with J gene TRBJ2-1, with D possibly TRBD2 on 6 matching bases. The CDR3 runs to 15 residues. Trimming took off 3 bases at V and 7 bases at J, with 16 bases between the two ends. The germline gives CDR1 MNHEY, CDR2 SMNVEV (reference sequence). CDR3 bases: TGTGCCAGCAGTTTGTCCCGCGGACTAACAAATGAGCAGTTCTTC. Translated: CASSLSRGLTNEQFF.

The chain carries TRBV18 and TRBJ2-3; D not certain. The CDR3 sequence is 17 residues long. From germline, CDR1 is KGHSH and CDR2 LQKENI. Trimming shortened V by 3 bases and J by 1 base, and 17 bases separated the two germline ends. The CDR3 DNA reads as TGTGCCAGCTCACCCCTCCCCCTGGGCCCTGGCACAGATACGCAGTATTTT. Translated: CASSPLPLGPGTDTQYF.

This rearrangement joins TRBV28 to TRBJ2-5; TRBD2 agrees at 14 bases. CDR1 and CDR2 (germline): MDHEN, SYDVKM. The J segment lost 5 bases and the V segment lost 5 bases, leaving 7 bases of the junction unmatched. This CDR3 has 16 residues. CDR3 loop: CASSTRLAGGGETQYF. The CDR3 region has the DNA TGTGCCAGCAGTACGAGACTAGCGGGAGGGGGGGAGACCCAGTACTTC.

The chain links TRBV24-1 to TRBJ2-1; TRBD1 matches at 7 bases. The germline gives CDR1 KGHDR, CDR2 SFDVKD. CDR3 length: 16 amino acids. The V and J ends lost 4 bases and 8 bases, in that order; junction bases with no gene match: 13. In DNA, the CDR3 is TGTGCCACCAGTGACCCACAGGGGCCCAATTTTTATGAGCAGTTCTTC. This encodes CATSDPQGPNFYEQFF.

This rearrangement joins TRBV19 to TRBJ2-3; D gene ambiguous. CDR1 and CDR2 from the germline V gene are LNHDA and SQIVND (reference sequence). The CDR3 consists of 12 residues. Trimming pared 6 bases from V and 3 bases from J, leaving 7 bases between. The CDR3 is CASSPRTDTQYF. CDR3 DNA sequence: TGTGCCAGTAGCCCGAGGACAGATACGCAGTATTTT.

The V call is TRBV18, the J call TRBJ2-1; the D gene is possibly TRBD2 (5 bases). V was shortened by 4 bases and J by 8 bases, with 15 bases between the two germline ends. Germline lookup yields CDR1 KGHSH and CDR2 LQKENI. This CDR3 spans 14 amino acids. The CDR3 DNA sequence: TGTGCCAGCTCACTGATACCGGGGTTGGATGAGCAGTTCTTC. It yields the protein CASSLIPGLDEQFF.

This clone was recorded a few times. This chain links TRBV28 with TRBJ2-7; perhaps TRBD2 as D (5 bases). Germline-derived CDR1 and CDR2 are MDHEN and SYDVKM. V lost 5 bases to trimming and J lost 3 bases, with 17 bases between them. This CDR3 has 15 residues. The CDR3 loop is CASSAGGRGGYEQYF. CDR3 coding DNA: TGTGCCAGCAGTGCGGGCGGGCGCGGAGGCTACGAGCAGTACTTC.

The table lists this clone with a few counts. The rearrangement links TRBV5-4 to TRBJ2-1; a weak D match, TRBD2 (5 bases). Trimming shortened V by 4 bases and J by 0 bases, and 14 bases separated the two germline ends. CDR1 is SGHNT, CDR2 YYREEE, per germline (reference sequence). The CDR3 is made up of 16 amino acids. CDR3 sequence (DNA): TGTGCCAGCAGCCAGGAGGCCGTTAGCTCCTACAATGAGCAGTTCTTC. This sequence encodes CASSQEAVSSYNEQFF.

This chain uses TRBV5-5 with TRBJ2-1; D possibly corresponds to TRBD2 (5 bases). The CDR3 spans 16 residues. Germline CDR1 is SGHKS and CDR2 is YYEKEE (reference sequence). V lost 0 bases, J lost 11 bases, and 21 bases lay in between. The CDR3 DNA sequence: TGTGCCAGCAGCTTGGCCGGAGGACCCTGGGCCGACAAGCAGTTCTTC. It yields the protein CASSLAGGPWADKQFF.

The gene calls are TRBV12-3 or TRBV12-4 and TRBJ1-1; 7 bases line up with TRBD1. V lost 0 bases, J lost 6 bases, and 1 base stayed unmatched. This CDR3 region has 13 residues. The CDR3 region has the DNA TGTGCCAGCAGTTTAGCGCAGGGGGCTGAAGCTTTCTTT. This gives the protein CASSLAQGAEAFF.

The chain uses TRBV12-5 and TRBJ2-7; D not resolved. Germline assignment: CDR1 LGHNT and CDR2 FRNRAP. This CDR3 has 15 amino acids. V dropped 4 bases and J dropped 0 bases, with 13 bases sitting between them. This chain's CDR3 is CASGCLTDVSYEQYV. The CDR3, as DNA: TGTGCTAGTGGTTGTTTAACGGACGTCTCCTACGAGCAGTACGTC.

The chain carries TRBV29-1 and TRBJ2-2, with D unclear. V gave up 6 bases and J gave up 4 bases, with 9 bases separating them. From germline, CDR1 is SQVTM and CDR2 ANQGSEA. The CDR3 consists of 12 residues. The CDR3: CSVETGTGELFF. DNA for the CDR3: TGCAGCGTCGAGACGGGCACCGGGGAGCTGTTTTTT.

V usage is TRBV7-8 and J usage is TRBJ1-2; D remains ambiguous. The CDR3 is made up of 13 amino acids. Germline lookup yields CDR1 SGHVS and CDR2 FQNEAQ. Trimming left V 2 bases short and J 6 bases short, with 10 bases between. CDR3 amino acids: CASSLMSVDGYTF. CDR3 coding DNA: TGTGCCAGCAGCTTAATGTCAGTGGATGGCTACACCTTC.

The CDR3 here is CASSRTTGTGDNEQFF. The CDR3 nucleotides are TGCGCCAGCAGTCGAACTACAGGGACCGGAGACAATGAGCAGTTCTTC. This chain connects TRBV5-1 to TRBJ2-1; D is perhaps TRBD1 (6 bases). V shed 5 bases and J shed 5 bases, with 20 bases lying between them. The CDR3 runs to 16 residues. Germline-derived CDR1 and CDR2 are SGHRS and YFSETQ. The full variable domain, completed using reference TRBV5-1 and TRBJ2-1, is KAGVTQTPRYLIKTRGQQVTLSCSPISGHRSVSWYQQTPGQGLQFLFEYFSETQRNKGNFPGRFSGRQFSNSRSEMNVSTLELGDSALYLCASSRTTGTGDNEQFFGPGTRLTVL.

The V call is TRBV12-3 or TRBV12-4, the J call TRBJ1-1, with no clear D. Trimming removed 3 bases at V and 2 bases at J, with 7 bases between. The CDR3 has 13 residues. The DNA for the CDR3 is TGTGCCAGCAGTTTTGGTTTAAACACTGAAGCTTTCTTT. Protein product: CASSFGLNTEAFF.

This chain joins TRBV6-1 and TRBJ1-2; TRBD1 is a possible D gene (6 bases). The CDR3 runs 16 residues. From germline, CDR1 is MNHNS and CDR2 SASEGT. Trimming removed 0 bases from V and 7 bases from J, with 18 bases in between. CDR3 in amino acids: CASSEAWTVGQRGYTF. The CDR3 DNA is TGTGCCAGCAGTGAAGCCTGGACAGTCGGGCAGCGTGGCTACACCTTC.

V and J are TRBV5-1 and TRBJ1-3; D unresolved. CDR1 is SGHRS, CDR2 YFSETQ, per germline. Trimming took off 3 bases at V and 0 bases at J, with 7 bases between the two ends. The CDR3 covers 14 residues. CDR3 sequence: CASSSGPSGNTIYF. The CDR3 coding sequence is TGCGCCAGCAGCTCGGGCCCCTCTGGAAACACCATATATTTT.

The chain has TRBV7-8 and TRBJ2-3; possibly TRBD1 for D (5 bases). The CDR3 has 13 amino acids. Germline CDR1 SGHVS, CDR2 FQNEAQ. V dropped 5 bases and J dropped 3 bases, with 9 bases sitting between them. The CDR3 loop reads CASSRGSTDTQYF. CDR3 sequence (DNA): TGTGCCAGCAGCAGGGGCAGTACAGATACGCAGTATTTT.

This clone was recorded once. The chain joins TRBV19 to TRBJ2-7, with unresolved D. There are 13 residues in the CDR3. Germline V gene lookup returns CDR1 LNHDA and CDR2 SQIVND (reference sequence). Trimming took off 3 bases at V and 7 bases at J, with 13 bases between the two ends. CDR3 amino acids: CASSMNYLGEQYF. The CDR3 coding sequence is TGTGCCAGTAGTATGAACTACCTCGGGGAGCAGTACTTC.